Following are 32 T cell receptor beta chains from one sample sequenced in a study of cytomegalovirus exposure and HLA in healthy donors. PCR involved 60 Vbeta and 13 Jbeta primers. Sequencing used immunoSEQ multiplex PCR; TCRdb keeps in-frame clones, though not all of them. Of under 150,000 clones in the sample, about 83% were seen once. Sequenced input: PBMCs. The receptor set was obtained from a woman aged 25 to 39 in good health and CMV-seronegative.

This rearrangement joins TRBV27 to TRBJ2-1, with D tentatively TRBD1 (6 bases). Trimming cost V 5 bases and J 2 bases, with 10 bases left between them. Germline lookup yields CDR1 MNHEY and CDR2 SMNVEV (reference sequence). The CDR3 spans 14 residues. The CDR3 sequence: CASSGQGTYNEQFF. The CDR3 DNA is TGTGCCAGCAGTGGCCAGGGGACCTACAATGAGCAGTTCTTC.

This rearrangement joins TRBV15 to TRBJ2-1; TRBD2 agrees at 13 bases. V was pared by 3 bases and J by 7 bases, with 6 bases of the junction left unmatched. The germline CDR1 and CDR2 sequences are LNHNV and YYDKDF (reference sequence). The CDR3 loop spans 16 amino acids. The CDR3 sequence: CATSSHRTSGRNEQFF. The CDR3 coding sequence is TGTGCCACCAGCAGCCATCGGACTAGCGGGAGAAATGAGCAGTTCTTC.

The CDR3 nucleotides read TGCGCCAGCAGTCGTATCCCAAGGGGGCCACCCTCCCAAGAGACCCAGTACTTC. Amino acids: CASSRIPRGPPSQETQYF. The gene calls are TRBV23-1 and TRBJ2-5, with TRBD1 identical over 7 bases. TRBV23-1 is reported as an ORF; its role is uncertain. The CDR3 length is 18 residues. J was trimmed by 1 base and V by 4 bases; bases with no gene match: 15.

This chain links TRBV6-7 with TRBJ2-1; 9 bases are shared with TRBD1. TRBV6-7 is labeled an ORF, and its function is uncertain. V lost 8 bases and J lost 9; bases outside the gene matches: 8. CDR3 length: 13 residues. DNA of the CDR3: TGTGCCAGCCCCCCGGGACAGGGCGGTGAGCAGTTCTTC. Translated: CASPPGQGGEQFF.

The chain is built from TRBV10-1 and TRBJ2-7; D unclear. CDR1 is WNHNN and CDR2 is SYGVQD in the germline V gene (reference sequence). Trimming stripped 4 bases from V and 3 bases from J, with 7 bases between. The CDR3 length is 12 residues. The CDR3 here is CASSVQNYEQYF. The CDR3 nucleotides read TGCGCCAGCAGTGTACAGAACTACGAGCAGTACTTC.

This sequence joins TRBV9 and TRBJ2-3, with D possibly being TRBD1 (6 bases). V was pared by 3 bases and J by 2 bases, with 22 bases between. The CDR3 consists of 18 residues. Germline CDR1 is SGDLS and CDR2 is YYNGEE. The CDR3 loop is CASSARGKSFTVTDTQYF. CDR3 bases: TGTGCCAGCAGCGCAAGGGGGAAGTCCTTTACAGTCACAGATACGCAGTATTTT.

This rearrangement joins TRBV29-1 to TRBJ2-6, with D possibly TRBD2 on 6 matching bases. This CDR3 is built from 14 residues. Trimming left V 3 bases short and J 2 bases short, with 8 bases between. Germline V gene lookup returns CDR1 SQVTM and CDR2 ANQGSEA. The CDR3 reads CSVEGGTGANVLTF. CDR3 nucleotides: TGCAGCGTTGAGGGGGGAACTGGGGCCAACGTCCTGACTTTC.

V usage is TRBV19 and J usage is TRBJ1-2; D gene uncertain. Germline V lookup: CDR1 LNHDA, CDR2 SQIVND (reference sequence). Deletions cut 1 base from V and 0 bases from J, with 9 bases between. There are 15 residues in the CDR3. The CDR3 nucleotides read TGTGCCAGTAGTATAGTCGGCGGAACTAACTATGGCTACACCTTC. This encodes CASSIVGGTNYGYTF.

V and J are TRBV27 and TRBJ2-7; no definite D call. V was shortened by 2 bases and J by 0 bases, with 5 bases between the two germline ends. The CDR3 totals 13 residues. In germline, CDR1 is MNHEY, CDR2 SMNVEV (reference sequence). DNA of the CDR3: TGTGCCAGCAGTTTAGACTCCTCCTACGAGCAGTACTTC. Translation gives CASSLDSSYEQYF.

This sequence joins TRBV10-3 and TRBJ2-7, with D possibly being TRBD1 (6 bases). Trimming removed 0 bases at V and 4 bases at J, with 19 bases between. The CDR3 has 17 residues. CDR1 is ENHRY, CDR2 SYGVKD, per germline. CDR3 nucleotide sequence: TGTGCCATCAGTGAGTCCTTAGAGGGGGTTCTTAATTACGAGCAGTACTTC. This codes for CAISESLEGVLNYEQYF.

The gene calls are TRBV9 and TRBJ2-1, with TRBD2 identical over 8 bases. The CDR3 has 15 residues. Germline V gives CDR1 SGDLS, CDR2 YYNGEE. V gave up 0 bases and J gave up 8 bases; unmatched junction bases: 7. CDR3 sequence (DNA): TGTGCCAGCAGCGTAGTGGGGGCGGGGGGTGATGAGCAGTTCTTC. Its translation: CASSVVGAGGDEQFF.

The chain has TRBV5-8 and TRBJ2-1, with D possibly TRBD2 on 5 matching bases. Germline-derived CDR1 and CDR2 are SGHTS and YDEGEE. This CDR3 contains 13 residues. V was shortened by 0 bases and J by 10 bases, with 11 bases between the two germline ends. CDR3 protein: CASSLGGWAEQFF. The DNA of the CDR3 is TGTGCCAGCAGCTTGGGAGGGTGGGCAGAGCAGTTCTTC.

The V and J genes are TRBV29-1 and TRBJ1-3; D may be TRBD1 (6 bases). The V gene lost 5 bases and the J gene lost 0 bases, with 11 bases spanning the gap. The length of the CDR3 is 14 residues. Germline lookup yields CDR1 SQVTM and CDR2 ANQGSEA. The CDR3 sequence: CSVQKQGSGNTIYF. The DNA for the CDR3 is TGCAGCGTTCAGAAACAGGGCTCTGGAAACACCATATATTTT. Full variable domain (remainder filled in from reference TRBV29-1 and TRBJ1-3): SAVISQKPSRDICQRGTSLTIQCQVDSQVTMMFWYRQQPGQSLTLIATANQGSEATYESGFVIDKFPISRPNLTFSTLTVSNMSPEDSSIYLCSVQKQGSGNTIYFGEGSWLTVV.

The CDR3 region is CASSTGLAGLYNEQFF. CDR3 coding DNA: TGTGCCAGCAGCACCGGACTAGCGGGACTTTACAATGAGCAGTTCTTC. V is TRBV7-9 and J is TRBJ2-1; 12 bases align to TRBD2. V shed 5 bases, J shed 4 bases, and the junction held 6 bases outside the gene matches. CDR3 length equals 16 residues. Per germline, CDR1 SEHNR and CDR2 FQNEAQ (reference sequence).

The sample holds a few counts of this clone. The chain is built from TRBV18 and TRBJ1-4; D call uncertain. The CDR3 sequence is 14 residues long. Trimming left V 6 bases short and J 3 bases short, with 11 bases between. The germline V gene encodes CDR1 KGHSH and CDR2 LQKENI. CDR3 sequence reads: CASSRESANEKLFF. As DNA, the CDR3 is TGTGCCAGCTCGCGGGAATCGGCTAATGAAAAACTGTTTTTT.

The chain is built from TRBV10-3 and TRBJ2-1; TRBD2 might be the D (5 bases). V lost 6 bases to trimming and J lost 4 bases, with 19 bases between them. CDR3 length equals 16 residues. Germline lookup yields CDR1 ENHRY and CDR2 SYGVKD. In DNA, the CDR3 is TGTGCCATCAGCATCCAGGTTGTGGGGAGATACAATGAGCAGTTCTTC. Translated: CAISIQVVGRYNEQFF.

This sequence joins TRBV7-8 and TRBJ2-1; 7 nucleotides line up with TRBD2. Germline assignment: CDR1 SGHVS and CDR2 FQNEAQ. This CDR3 contains 15 residues. With V trimmed by 1 base and J by 3 bases, 3 bases remained unmatched. CDR3 in DNA: TGTGCCAGCAGCTTAGATCCTAGCGGCTACAATGAGCAGTTCTTC. This translates into CASSLDPSGYNEQFF.

J is TRBJ1-1 and V is TRBV10-3; D gene ambiguous. This CDR3 spans 14 amino acids. V was shortened by 2 bases and J by 0 bases, with 7 bases between the two germline ends. Germline CDR1 and CDR2: ENHRY and SYGVKD. This CDR3 reads CAISEQRVNTEAFF. Written as DNA, the CDR3 is TGTGCCATCAGTGAGCAACGGGTGAACACTGAAGCTTTCTTT.

V and J are TRBV20-1 and TRBJ2-2; D not resolved. The V end was cut by 3 bases, the J end by 6 bases, with 5 bases between. This CDR3 spans 11 amino acids. Germline CDR1 reads DFQATT; CDR2 reads SNEGSKA (reference sequence). In DNA, the CDR3 is TGCAGTGCTAGCGTCCCCGGGGAGCTGTTTTTT. Translated, it gives CSASVPGELFF.

This clone was seen once. The chain is built from TRBV9 and TRBJ2-2; the match to TRBD1 covers 7 bases. Per germline, CDR1 SGDLS and CDR2 YYNGEE. This CDR3 is built from 14 residues. J lost 5 bases, V lost 3 bases, and 4 bases had no gene match. The CDR3 nucleotides are TGTGCCAGCAGCGGTACGACAGGGACCGGGGAGCTGTTTTTT. Residues: CASSGTTGTGELFF.

This chain connects TRBV2 to TRBJ2-1; perhaps TRBD2 as D (7 bases). V gave up 7 bases and J gave up 8 bases, with 24 bases separating them. This CDR3 comprises 16 residues. CDR1 SNHLY and CDR2 FYNNEI come from the germline V gene. CDR3 in amino acids: CASNHRVGLERDEQFF. CDR3 coding DNA: TGTGCCAGCAACCACAGGGTAGGACTAGAGAGGGATGAGCAGTTCTTC.

CDR3 loop: CATSREAGGNQPQHF. CDR3 nucleotide sequence: TGTGCCACCAGCAGAGAAGCAGGGGGCAATCAGCCCCAGCATTTT. This chain connects TRBV15 to TRBJ1-5; possibly TRBD1 for D (6 bases). The germline V gene has CDR1 LNHNV and CDR2 YYDKDF (reference sequence). The germline V and J ends were trimmed by 0 bases and 2 bases, with 8 bases remaining between them. This CDR3 is 15 amino acids long.

This rearrangement joins TRBV14 to TRBJ2-2, with 10 bases lining up with TRBD2. The V gene's germline CDR1 is SGHDN and CDR2 FVKESK. The CDR3 extends over 17 amino acids. J gave up 7 bases and V 1 base, and 9 bases lay outside the gene matches. The DNA for the CDR3 is TGTGCCAGCAGCCAAGCTAGCGGGAGCGGGGGTAACGGGGAGCTGTTTTTT. Translation gives CASSQASGSGGNGELFF.

The genes are TRBV7-2 and TRBJ1-1; TRBD1 matches at 11 bases. V shed 4 bases and J 0 bases; nucleotides not matched to a gene: 4. This CDR3 has 16 residues. CDR1 SGHTA and CDR2 FQGNSA come from the germline V gene. The CDR3 region has the DNA TGTGCCAGCAGCTGGCCGGGACAGGGGGTGAACACTGAAGCTTTCTTT. It translates to CASSWPGQGVNTEAFF. Looking up the rest from reference TRBV7-2 and TRBJ1-1 gives the full variable domain: GAGVSQSPSNKVTEKGKDVELRCDPISGHTALYWYRQSLGQGLEFLIYFQGNSAPDKSGLPSDRFSAERTGGSVSTLTIQRTQQEDSAVYLCASSWPGQGVNTEAFFGQGTRLTVV.

This rearrangement joins TRBV7-2 to TRBJ2-7; possibly TRBD1 for D (6 bases). From germline, CDR1 is SGHTA and CDR2 FQGNSA. V lost 0 bases and J 3 bases, leaving 9 bases between the germline ends. This CDR3 contains 14 residues. CDR3 in amino acids: CASSLAWTDYEQYF. The DNA of the CDR3 is TGTGCCAGCAGCTTAGCCTGGACAGACTACGAGCAGTACTTC.

V gene TRBV7-9 combines with J gene TRBJ1-4, with D hard to call. V dropped 2 bases and J dropped 8 bases, with 9 bases sitting between them. This CDR3 is built from 13 residues. The germline V gene has CDR1 SEHNR and CDR2 FQNEAQ (reference sequence). DNA for the CDR3: TGTGCCAGCAGCTTACCCCCGAGAGAAAAACTGTTTTTT. The encoded protein is CASSLPPREKLFF.

The chain links TRBV4-2 to TRBJ2-2; 11 bases agree with TRBD2. After removal of 4 bases from V and 5 bases from J, the junction contained 15 bases not matched to a gene. Germline V lookup: CDR1 LGHNA, CDR2 YNFKEQ. This CDR3 has 19 amino acids. In DNA form, the CDR3 reads TGTGCCAGCAGCCGGTGGGGCGGACCTAGCGGGAGGATTACCGGGGAGCTGTTTTTT. It yields the protein CASSRWGGPSGRITGELFF.

This clone was picked up a small number of times. This chain connects TRBV6-1 to TRBJ1-4; D is undetermined. The germline V gene encodes CDR1 MNHNS and CDR2 SASEGT. V was pared by 6 bases and J by 4 bases, with 15 bases between. The CDR3 runs 15 residues. The CDR3 bases are TGTGCCAGCAGGGTCTTAGGAGGAGATAATGAAAAACTGTTTTTT. Protein product: CASRVLGGDNEKLFF.

The chain carries TRBV25-1 and TRBJ1-2; the D gene is possibly TRBD1 (6 bases). Between the trimmed V and J ends, which lost 2 bases and 7 bases, there was a span of 20 bases. The CDR3 length is 16 residues. CDR1 and CDR2 from the germline V gene are MGHDK and SYGVNS. DNA of the CDR3: TGTGCCAGCAGTGAACGTTTCACGGGGGGCGCGAGTGGCTACACCTTC. Residues: CASSERFTGGASGYTF.

The J gene is TRBJ2-7, the V gene TRBV7-2; D unresolved. This CDR3 is 19 amino acids long. V was pared by 4 bases and J by 2 bases, with 27 bases between. Germline V CDR1 and CDR2: SGHTA, FQGNSA. The CDR3 spells CASSYYPPTVSIGAYEQYF. The CDR3 DNA is TGTGCCAGCAGCTATTATCCCCCCACGGTATCTATTGGTGCCTACGAGCAGTACTTC.

The DNA of the CDR3 is TGTGCCAGCAGCTTAGCGCTCGACGGAGGCACTGAAGCTTTCTTT. It specifies CASSLALDGGTEAFF. The chain has TRBV7-9 and TRBJ1-1; D gene uncertain. The CDR3 extends over 15 amino acids. CDR1 is SEHNR, CDR2 FQNEAQ, per germline (reference sequence). V gave up 0 bases and J gave up 4 bases, with 12 bases separating them.

This clone has a handful of counts. The chain recombines TRBV28 with TRBJ2-5, with D perhaps matching TRBD1 (6 bases). The CDR3 has 15 amino acids. Trimming removed 6 bases at V and 2 bases at J, with 16 bases between. From germline, CDR1 is MDHEN and CDR2 SYDVKM. The CDR3 nucleotides read TGTGCCAGCAGCTCCGGGGACACCTTTCAAGAGACCCAGTACTTC. Its protein is CASSSGDTFQETQYF.